The sequence of this TCR beta chain was determined in a study of T-cell memory formation after mild COVID-19. Turning to the study itself: The two donors had largely donor-specific TCR clusters.

Findings and limits, study-wide: A second wave of clones peaked on day 37, and their SARS-CoV-2 specificity went unconfirmed. Later expanders leaned CD4+, whereas day 15 to 85 contracting clones were balanced CD4/CD8. That cross-reactive memory joined was suggested by some responding clones appearing in pre-infection memory.

Regarding this clonotype: Its target is unknown.

Each CDR3 protein is one row after TCRdb ran MiXCR on the 5' RACE reads. The repertoire holds fewer than 350,000 distinct CDR3 sequences, with about 13% as singletons. The CDR3 extends over 16 amino acids. Germline CDR1 is SQVTM and CDR2 is ANQGSEA. J lost 0 bases, V lost 6 bases, and 6 bases had no gene match. The sequencing input was PBMCs or a T cell subset sorted from them (not recorded which). V gene TRBV29-1 combines with J gene TRBJ2-6; 9 positions match TRBD1. The origin of this receptor is a man aged 18-30 years who had mild COVID-19 (a few samples of this study predate the infection). Cell type and time point are not known. The CDR3: CSVGDRENSGANVLTF. The CDR3 bases are TGCAGCGTGGGGGACAGGGAAAACTCTGGGGCCAACGTCCTGACTTTC.